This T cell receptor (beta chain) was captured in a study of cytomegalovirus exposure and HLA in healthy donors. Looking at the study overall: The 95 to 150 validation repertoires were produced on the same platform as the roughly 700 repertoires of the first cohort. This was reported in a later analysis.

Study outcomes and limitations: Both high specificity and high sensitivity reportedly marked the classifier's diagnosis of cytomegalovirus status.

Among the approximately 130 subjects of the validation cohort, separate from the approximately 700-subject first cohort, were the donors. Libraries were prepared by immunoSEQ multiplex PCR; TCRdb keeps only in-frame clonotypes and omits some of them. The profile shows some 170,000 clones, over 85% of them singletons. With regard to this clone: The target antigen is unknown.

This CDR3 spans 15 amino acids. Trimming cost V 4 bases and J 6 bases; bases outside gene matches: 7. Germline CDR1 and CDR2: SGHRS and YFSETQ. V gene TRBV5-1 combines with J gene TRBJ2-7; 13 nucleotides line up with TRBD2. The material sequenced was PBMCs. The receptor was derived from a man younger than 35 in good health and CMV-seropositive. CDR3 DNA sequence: TGCGCCAGCAGCCCACGGACTAGCGGGAGTTCCGAGCAGTACTTC. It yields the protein CASSPRTSGSSEQYF.